This entry describes one T cell receptor beta chain. Antigen specificity is unknown. These data belong to a study of shared clonotypes between healthy human individuals. General observations from the study: An anticipated effect of sequencing depth on clonotype sharing among donors was recognized.

Splitting of each subset's genomic DNA was done evenly across several immunoSEQ plates. Sequencing was performed with immunoSEQ multiplex PCR; in TCRdb, only in-frame clones are kept and a portion is missing. Of millions of clones listed, 85% to 95% are singletons. Trimming took off 0 bases at V and 6 bases at J, with 10 bases between the two ends. The CDR3 is 13 amino acids. Germline CDR1 and CDR2: SGHKS and YYEKEE (reference sequence). CD45RO-negative, CCR7-positively selected cells formed the naive CD8 fraction, excluding terminally differentiated effector memory CD45RA+ cells. Sequenced material: naive CD8+ T cells sorted from blood. This sequence originates from a man aged 18-30 years in good health. The chain joins TRBV5-5 to TRBJ2-7; D is uncertain. The CDR3 region is CASSLGLIPEQYF. The DNA of the CDR3 is TGTGCCAGCAGCTTGGGCCTGATCCCCGAGCAGTACTTC.